A single sample is the source of the 30 T cell receptor beta chains below, sequenced in a study of identical twins. TCRdb fed the 5' RACE reads into MiXCR, producing one record per CDR3 protein. This table holds some 500,000 distinct CDR3 sequences, 13% to 15% found once. These data also featured in a second study, about yellow fever vaccine responses in identical twins.

Sequenced sample: CD4+ T cells sorted from blood. The receptors here all came from a woman between 18 and 30 years old in good health.

The chain joins TRBV7-9 to TRBJ2-2; the match to TRBD1 covers 8 bases. This CDR3 contains 17 residues. Trimming removed 5 bases from V and 0 bases from J; junction bases left unmatched: 8. The germline V gene encodes CDR1 SEHNR and CDR2 FQNEAQ (reference sequence). Here the CDR3 DNA reads TGTGCCAGCAGCCAGAAAAGGACAGGGTCGAACACCGGGGAGCTGTTTTTT. Translating it yields CASSQKRTGSNTGELFF. Drawing the rest from reference TRBV7-9 and TRBJ2-2, the complete variable domain is DTGVSQNPRHKITKRGQNVTFRCDPISEHNRLYWYRQTLGQGPEFLTYFQNEAQLEKSRLLSDRFSAERPKGSFSTLEIQRTEQGDSAMYLCASSQKRTGSNTGELFFGEGSRLTVL.

This clonotype has just a few counts. This chain connects TRBV24-1 to TRBJ2-6, with a weak D call TRBD1 (6 bases). This CDR3 has 16 residues. CDR1 is KGHDR and CDR2 is SFDVKD in the germline V gene. Trimming left V 5 bases short and J 2 bases short, with 12 bases between. Written as DNA, the CDR3 is TGTGCCACCAGTGTAACGGACAGAACTGGGGCCAACGTCCTGACTTTC. Its translation: CATSVTDRTGANVLTF.

This sequence joins TRBV6-1 and TRBJ2-6; TRBD1 matches at 7 bases. J was trimmed by 1 base and V by 5 bases; bases with no gene match: 2. Germline V gene sequence: CDR1 MNHNS, CDR2 SASEGT. This CDR3 contains 15 residues. CDR3 sequence: CASSRGQSGANVLTF. DNA of the CDR3: TGTGCCAGCAGTCGGGGACAGTCTGGGGCCAACGTCCTGACTTTC.

There are a few counts of this clonotype. This chain uses TRBV12-3 or TRBV12-4 with TRBJ2-7; tentative D call: TRBD2 (7 bases). Trimming removed 7 bases at V and 1 base at J, with 14 bases between. The CDR3 length is 14 residues. The CDR3 protein is CASTRGHSSYEQYF. Written as DNA, the CDR3 is TGTGCCAGCACGCGGGGGCACTCTTCCTACGAGCAGTACTTC.

This chain connects TRBV15 to TRBJ2-7; TRBD1 matches at 9 bases. The germline V gene has CDR1 LNHNV and CDR2 YYDKDF (reference sequence). V lost 2 bases and J lost 0; bases outside the gene matches: 8. CDR3 length: 17 amino acids. The CDR3 reads CATSRMGTGKSSYEQYF. DNA for the CDR3: TGTGCCACCAGCAGAATGGGGACAGGGAAAAGCTCCTACGAGCAGTACTTC.

This clonotype was seen more than once but under ten times. The chain is built from TRBV3-1 and TRBJ2-7; a possible D gene is TRBD1 (6 bases). The CDR3 extends over 17 amino acids. The V and J ends lost 3 bases and 2 bases respectively, with 20 bases between them. Per the germline V gene, CDR1 is LGHDT and CDR2 is YNNKEL (reference sequence). This chain's CDR3 is CASSQDITGYGTYEQYF. CDR3 nucleotides: TGTGCCAGCAGCCAGGATATAACAGGGTATGGGACCTACGAGCAGTACTTC.

The chain recombines TRBV4-3 with TRBJ2-7; D may be TRBD2 (5 bases). Trimming cost V 3 bases and J 3 bases, with 12 bases left between them. CDR3 length equals 14 residues. Germline values: CDR1 LGHNA, CDR2 YSLEER. The CDR3 reads CASSQTAGVYEQYF. Written as DNA, the CDR3 is TGCGCCAGCAGCCAGACCGCCGGGGTCTACGAGCAGTACTTC.

The DNA of the CDR3 is TGCAGTGCTAGAGAGGGAGGGAGATACGAGCAGTACTTC. It yields the protein CSAREGGRYEQYF. The V call is TRBV20-1, the J call TRBJ2-7, with 7 bases aligning to TRBD2. The V gene's germline CDR1 is DFQATT and CDR2 SNEGSKA (reference sequence). The junction had 3 bases not matched to a gene; V was cut back by 0 bases and J by 4 bases. This CDR3 is 13 amino acids long.

In this sample, this clonotype turned up a few times. The chain recombines TRBV5-4 with TRBJ2-1; 7 bases map to TRBD1. V shed 4 bases and J 6 bases; nucleotides not matched to a gene: 13. Looked up from germline, CDR1 is SGHNT and CDR2 is YYREEE (reference sequence). The CDR3 runs to 16 residues. CDR3 region: CASSTRGQESFNEQFF. DNA for the CDR3: TGTGCCAGCAGCACCCGAGGACAGGAAAGCTTCAATGAGCAGTTCTTC.

V gene TRBV7-2 combines with J gene TRBJ2-1; D possibly matches TRBD1 or TRBD2 (5 bases each). CDR1 is SGHTA, CDR2 FQGNSA, per germline. CDR3 length: 15 residues. V dropped 0 bases and J dropped 8 bases, with 14 bases sitting between them. The DNA for the CDR3 is TGTGCCAGCAGCTTAGCAAACCTGGGACCCCATGAGCAGTTCTTC. The encoded protein is CASSLANLGPHEQFF.

The chain is built from TRBV30 and TRBJ1-5; unclear D gene. V was clipped by 2 bases and J by 4 bases, with 6 bases between them. This CDR3 comprises 12 residues. Per germline, CDR1 GTSNPN and CDR2 SVGIG (reference sequence). As DNA, the CDR3 is TGTGCCTGGAGTTATGGGAATCAGCCCCAGCATTTT. Translated, it gives CAWSYGNQPQHF.

About this clonotype: With a much larger clone just one base away, this may be a read error. V usage is TRBV20-1 and J usage is TRBJ1-1, with D perhaps matching TRBD1 (6 bases). The CDR3 consists of 12 residues. Germline CDR1 reads DFQATT; CDR2 reads SNEGSKA (reference sequence). V was clipped by 5 bases and J by 1 base, with 8 bases between them. The chain's CDR3 is CSAEDRNTEAFF. Written as DNA, the CDR3 is TGCAGTGCTGAGGACAGGAACACTGAAGCTTTCTTT.

This clonotype was picked up many times. The chain recombines TRBV12-3 or TRBV12-4 with TRBJ1-1; D gene uncertain. The CDR3 is 14 residues long. The V gene lost 3 bases and the J gene lost 1 base, with 9 bases spanning the gap. In DNA form, the CDR3 reads TGTGCCAGCAGTTTTTCCTCAACGAACACTGAAGCTTTCTTT. The encoded protein is CASSFSSTNTEAFF.

This clonotype occurred a few times. This is likely a read error, given that the CDR3 carries no conserved phenylalanine or tryptophan at its end. The DNA is left out, because the CDR3 cannot be placed on it with certainty; the CDR3 is given as TCRdb lists it. This chain uses TRBV3-1 with TRBJ1-1. Germline V lookup: CDR1 LGHDT, CDR2 YNNKEL (reference sequence). The CDR3 spans 11 residues, counting both ends. This CDR3 is CASVAAGLVYV.

The chain combines TRBV6-1 with TRBJ1-5; the D gene is possibly TRBD1 (5 bases). Trimming removed 6 bases from V and 7 bases from J, with 16 bases in between. The CDR3 length is 14 residues. Per the germline V gene, CDR1 is MNHNS and CDR2 is SASEGT. The DNA of the CDR3 is TGTGCCAGCAGCGGTGGGGGTAAGGGACAGCCCCAGCATTTT. Its protein product is CASSGGGKGQPQHF.

This sequence joins TRBV5-6 and TRBJ2-4; maybe TRBD2 (6 bases). Germline V gene sequence: CDR1 SGHDT, CDR2 YYEEEE. V was trimmed by 1 base and J by 1 base, leaving 21 bases between them. This CDR3 spans 19 amino acids. CDR3 in DNA: TGTGCCAGCAGCTTGTCCCCCTACCGTTCAGGGAGGGCCAAAAACATTCAGTACTTC. It yields the protein CASSLSPYRSGRAKNIQYF.

Ten or more counts support this clonotype. The gene calls are TRBV20-1 and TRBJ2-2, with TRBD2 matching over 7 bases. The germline gives CDR1 DFQATT, CDR2 SNEGSKA (reference sequence). CDR3 length: 13 residues. The junction had 8 bases not matched to a gene; V was cut back by 6 bases and J by 7 bases. CDR3 region: CSAPKPGGGELFF. CDR3 sequence (DNA): TGCAGTGCCCCTAAACCGGGGGGCGGGGAGCTGTTTTTT.

J is TRBJ2-1 and V is TRBV5-1; perhaps TRBD2 as D (6 bases). In germline, CDR1 is SGHRS, CDR2 YFSETQ. This CDR3 is built from 13 residues. V gave up 8 bases and J gave up 4 bases, with 13 bases separating them. CDR3 sequence (DNA): TGCGCCAGAGAGCGCCTAGCGTACAATGAGCAGTTCTTC. Residues: CARERLAYNEQFF.

The J gene is TRBJ2-2, the V gene TRBV11-3; 10 bases agree with TRBD2. J was trimmed by 5 bases and V by 5 bases; bases with no gene match: 5. Germline V gives CDR1 SGHNT, CDR2 YENEEA. The CDR3 is made up of 15 amino acids. The CDR3 DNA reads TGTGCCAGCAGCCCGACAGCGGGGGGGACCGGGGAGCTGTTTTTT. Protein product: CASSPTAGGTGELFF.

This chain connects TRBV3-1 to TRBJ2-1, with no clear D. Germline CDR1 LGHDT, CDR2 YNNKEL (reference sequence). CDR3 length equals 16 residues. The V end lost 0 bases, the J end lost 8 bases, and 17 bases lay between the germline ends. CDR3 sequence: CASSQDGVPPGHEQFF. CDR3 bases: TGTGCCAGCAGCCAAGATGGAGTGCCACCGGGTCATGAGCAGTTCTTC.

This clonotype appeared many times. The gene calls are TRBV21-1 and TRBJ1-1; TRBD1 reflects the table's D call only, with no check against the DNA. TRBV21-1 is a listed pseudogene. This CDR3 region has 15 residues. The CDR3 DNA follows: TGTGCCAGCAGCAAAAGGCAGGGGCAGGAGATTGAAGCTTTCTTT. The encoded protein is CASSKRQGQEIEAFF.

In this sample, this clonotype turned up many times. The chain carries TRBV29-1 and TRBJ2-1; 9 nucleotides align to TRBD2. With 0 bases clipped from V and 8 bases from J, the junction kept 8 bases outside the gene matches. The CDR3 has 15 amino acids. Germline CDR1 is SQVTM and CDR2 is ANQGSEA. This chain's CDR3 is CSVEDLAGGRDEQFF. CDR3 nucleotides: TGCAGCGTTGAAGATCTGGCGGGAGGGCGTGATGAGCAGTTCTTC.

The table lists this clonotype with a count of one. The gene calls are TRBV18 and TRBJ2-7; D possibly corresponds to TRBD2 (5 bases). Germline loops: CDR1 KGHSH, CDR2 LQKENI. The V and J ends lost 5 bases and 6 bases respectively, with 11 bases between them. The CDR3 covers 12 residues. This CDR3 is CASSRTGSEQYF. The CDR3 coding sequence is TGTGCCAGCTCAAGGACGGGGAGCGAGCAGTACTTC.

This clonotype was picked up a small number of times. The chain has TRBV5-1 and TRBJ2-7, with TRBD1 matching 9 bases. CDR3 size: 16 residues. The germline gives CDR1 SGHRS, CDR2 YFSETQ. Trimming removed 0 bases from V and 5 bases from J; junction bases left unmatched: 9. CDR3 in DNA: TGCGCCAGCAGCTTGGATACCGGGACAGGGTGGGACGAGCAGTACTTC. Its protein product is CASSLDTGTGWDEQYF.

The sample holds a few counts of this clonotype. The rearrangement links TRBV20-1 to TRBJ2-5; D is possibly TRBD2 (5 bases). Germline V gene sequence: CDR1 DFQATT, CDR2 SNEGSKA (reference sequence). Trimming removed 8 bases at V and 4 bases at J, with 20 bases between. This CDR3 has 14 amino acids. CDR3 sequence (DNA): TGCAGTACTATACTAAGCGGTCTCCGAGAGACCCAGTACTTC. Encoded protein: CSTILSGLRETQYF.

The V and J genes are TRBV18 and TRBJ2-5, with D tentatively TRBD1 (5 bases). CDR1 is KGHSH, CDR2 LQKENI, per germline. This CDR3 has 14 residues. The V end was cut by 2 bases, the J end by 5 bases, with 12 bases between. CDR3 residues: CASSPRQGDETQYF. Written as DNA, the CDR3 is TGTGCCAGCTCACCAAGGCAGGGTGACGAGACCCAGTACTTC.

V usage is TRBV6-1 and J usage is TRBJ2-5; D is possibly TRBD2 (7 bases). This CDR3 spans 15 amino acids. V lost 7 bases and J lost 5, with 20 bases in between. Germline CDR1 MNHNS, CDR2 SASEGT. This chain's CDR3 is CASTEGGLMTETQYF. CDR3 nucleotide sequence: TGTGCCAGCACGGAGGGGGGGCTCATGACGGAGACCCAGTACTTC.

This clonotype was picked up a small number of times. This sequence joins TRBV29-1 and TRBJ2-7, with D unclear. CDR3 length equals 12 residues. Germline assignment: CDR1 SQVTM and CDR2 ANQGSEA. V was cut by 7 bases and J by 2 bases, with 12 bases left in between. CDR3 amino acids: CSAGRKTYEQYF. The CDR3, as DNA: TGCAGCGCCGGACGGAAGACCTACGAGCAGTACTTC.

The chain has TRBV2 and TRBJ2-1; D is unclear. V lost 1 base to trimming and J lost 14 bases, with 15 bases between them. Germline CDR1 and CDR2: SNHLY and FYNNEI. CDR3 length: 13 amino acids. In DNA, the CDR3 is TGTGCCAGCAGTGAAGATGGGGATCTGAAGAAGTTCTTC. Translating it yields CASSEDGDLKKFF.

The V gene is TRBV7-9, the J gene TRBJ2-2; D might be TRBD1 or TRBD2, each matching 5 bases. With 4 bases removed from V and 6 bases from J, the gap between germline ends came to 18 bases. CDR3 length equals 16 residues. Germline CDR1 reads SEHNR; CDR2 reads FQNEAQ (reference sequence). The CDR3 DNA follows: TGTGCCAGCAGCTCCCAGACAGCGAGGAGGTCCGGGGAGCTGTTTTTT. Translated: CASSSQTARRSGELFF.